A selection of T cell receptor beta chains follows, all from one sample in a study of cytomegalovirus exposure and HLA in healthy donors. TCRdb keeps only in-frame clones here, not all; method: immunoSEQ multiplex PCR. The sample has 200,000 or so clones, 65% to 85% seen once. Material for sequencing was PBMCs. The receptors derive from a woman aged 25 to 39 in good health and CMV-seropositive. Both conserved end residues are part of each CDR3. The D gene is left open where the match is weak. The size field is filled for only some rows; it gives once, few, many or a size class.

V gene	J gene	D gene	clone size	CDR3 protein	CDR3 DNA
TRBV5-5	TRBJ1-5	-	-	CASSPGRTVSNQPQHF	TGTGCCAGCAGCCCCGGTAGGACAGTTAGCAATCAGCCCCAGCATTTT
TRBV27	TRBJ1-6	-	-	CASSLQEGPLNSPLHF	TGTGCCAGCAGTTTACAGGAGGGCCCGCTCAATTCACCCCTCCACTTT
TRBV2	TRBJ1-1	-	-	CASSGQQGTEAFF	TGTGCCAGCAGCGGACAACAGGGTACTGAAGCTTTCTTT
TRBV7-9	TRBJ1-6	TRBD1	-	CASSVGQGAPLHF	TGTGCCAGCAGCGTGGGACAGGGTGCACCCCTCCACTTT
TRBV2	TRBJ2-1	TRBD2	-	CASTRLAGGGEQFF	TGTGCCAGCACTAGACTAGCGGGAGGGGGTGAGCAGTTCTTC
TRBV6-1	TRBJ2-1	-	-	CASRTSSNEQFF	TGTGCCAGCAGGACTAGTTCCAATGAGCAGTTCTTC
TRBV19	TRBJ1-1	-	-	CASSIRPGTEAFF	TGTGCCAGTAGTATTCGGCCGGGCACTGAAGCTTTCTTT
TRBV18	TRBJ1-4	TRBD1	-	CASSPQRQGLNEKLFF	TGTGCCAGCTCACCACAAAGACAGGGGCTAAATGAAAAACTGTTTTTT
TRBV19	TRBJ1-4	-	few	CASSILSHPGEKLFF	TGTGCCAGTAGTATCCTCTCCCACCCGGGTGAAAAACTGTTTTTT
TRBV9	TRBJ2-1	TRBD2	-	CASSQLTSVYNEQFF	TGTGCCAGCAGCCAACTGACTAGCGTATACAATGAGCAGTTCTTC
TRBV28	TRBJ2-6	-	-	CASSLSGGANVLTF	TGTGCCAGCAGTTTATCGGGGGGGGCCAACGTCCTGACTTTC
TRBV4-1	TRBJ2-5	-	once	CASSQGTGQSPIGKETQYF	TGCGCCAGCAGCCAAGGAACTGGACAGTCTCCTATTGGGAAAGAGACCCAGTACTTC
TRBV7-2	TRBJ2-7	TRBD2	-	CASSLGLVEQYF	TGTGCCAGCAGCCTGGGACTAGTCGAGCAGTACTTC
TRBV5-6	TRBJ2-1	-	-	CASKIGGGLEPYNEQFF	TGTGCCAGCAAAATAGGCGGTGGCCTGGAGCCCTACAATGAGCAGTTCTTC
TRBV27	TRBJ1-6	TRBD1	-	CASSPPKTGGTDSPLHF	TGTGCCAGCAGTCCACCCAAGACAGGGGGCACAGATTCACCCCTCCACTTT
TRBV2	TRBJ2-7	TRBD1	-	CASTYRGPYEQYF	TGTGCCAGCACCTACAGGGGCCCCTACGAGCAGTACTTC
TRBV2	TRBJ2-7	TRBD2	-	CASSEREAPYEQYF	TGTGCCAGCAGCGAGCGGGAGGCACCCTACGAGCAGTACTTC
TRBV5-5	TRBJ2-3	TRBD1	-	CASSQQGLDTQYF	TGTGCCAGCAGCCAACAGGGGCTGGATACGCAGTATTTT
TRBV7-9	TRBJ1-5	-	-	CSSSFGGGQPQHF	TGTTCCAGCAGCTTCGGGGGAGGTCAGCCCCAGCATTTT
TRBV7-2	TRBJ1-2	-	-	CASSPRTVVNYGYTF	TGTGCCAGCAGCCCCAGGACAGTGGTTAACTATGGCTACACCTTC
TRBV7-6	TRBJ2-2	TRBD2	few	CASSSILTGGPSGELFF	TGTGCCAGCAGCTCCATTCTTACGGGAGGGCCCAGCGGGGAGCTGTTTTTT
TRBV6-5	TRBJ2-5	TRBD2	-	CASSKLAGRETQYF	TGTGCCAGCAGTAAGCTAGCGGGGAGGGAGACCCAGTACTTC
TRBV5-4	TRBJ2-1	TRBD2	-	CASSLEPTSGSIGEQFF	TGTGCCAGCAGCTTGGAGCCTACTAGCGGGAGTATCGGTGAGCAGTTCTTC
TRBV7-3	TRBJ2-7	TRBD1	-	CASSLKGGWEQYF	TGTGCCAGCAGCTTAAAAGGGGGCTGGGAGCAGTACTTC
TRBV5-1	TRBJ2-2	-	-	CASSPKGLDANTGELFF	TGCGCCAGCAGCCCTAAGGGACTCGACGCGAACACCGGGGAGCTGTTTTTT
TRBV18	TRBJ2-1	-	-	CASSPLRAAVYNEQFF	TGTGCCAGCTCACCACTTCGCGCCGCCGTCTACAATGAGCAGTTCTTC
TRBV1	TRBJ1-5	-	-	CTSSQSGTGLWGGNQPQHF	TGCACCAGCAGCCAATCCGGGACAGGGCTGTGGGGGGGAAATCAGCCCCAGCATTTT
TRBV9	TRBJ2-7	-	-	CASSVLGGSNEQYF	TGTGCCAGCAGCGTCCTAGGCGGGTCCAACGAGCAGTACTTC
TRBV29-1	TRBJ1-1	-	-	CSAKPMVPGLNTEAFF	TGCAGCGCTAAACCAATGGTTCCGGGGTTGAACACTGAAGCTTTCTTT
TRBV6-1	TRBJ2-5	-	-	CASSDLPSGQETQYF	TGTGCCAGCAGCGACCTTCCCTCGGGCCAAGAGACCCAGTACTTC
TRBV19	TRBJ2-1	-	few	CASSIGSSYNEQFF	TGTGCCAGTAGTATTGGGAGCTCCTACAATGAGCAGTTCTTC
TRBV7-2	TRBJ2-7	TRBD1	-	CASSLETGVCEQYF	TGTGCCAGCAGCTTGGAGACAGGGGTTTGCGAGCAGTACTTC
TRBV6-4	TRBJ2-3	-	few	CASSAGSTDTQYF	TGTGCCAGCAGTGCAGGAAGCACAGATACGCAGTATTTT
TRBV7-2	TRBJ1-5	-	-	CASSFKLSNQPQHF	TGTGCCAGCAGCTTTAAGCTGAGCAATCAGCCCCAGCATTTT
TRBV10-3	TRBJ1-5	-	-	CAIRDSHYPNQPQHF	TGTGCCATCAGGGACAGCCACTATCCCAATCAGCCCCAGCATTTT
TRBV5-8	TRBJ2-7	TRBD2	-	CASIGLATTYEQYF	TGTGCCAGCATCGGACTAGCGACAACCTACGAGCAGTACTTC
TRBV2	TRBJ2-7	-	few	CASSKGEQYF	TGTGCCAGCAGTAAGGGGGAACAGTACTTC
TRBV11-2	TRBJ2-1	-	-	CASSLGVRVGDEQFF	TGTGCCAGCAGCTTAGGGGTCAGGGTGGGCGATGAGCAGTTCTTC
TRBV5-5	TRBJ1-1	TRBD1	-	CASSLAGTGNTEAFF	TGTGCCAGCAGCTTAGCCGGGACAGGGAATACTGAAGCTTTCTTT
TRBV28	TRBJ1-6	-	-	CASSSTGTVGSPLHF	TGTGCCAGCAGCTCTACAGGGACGGTTGGTTCACCCCTCCACTTT